Each of the 4 T cell receptor beta chains below was sequenced from the same sample in a study of CD8+CD57+ T cells in acquired aplastic anemia. Flow cytometry had shown expanded CD8+CD57+ cells in the patients chosen for sequencing. Genomic DNA served as template for TCR beta VDJ and CDR3 profiling. TCRdb passed the reads through MiXCR, listing each CDR3 protein once. This table holds approximately 95,000 distinct CDR3 sequences, around 62% found once. Specimen: sorted CD4+, CD8+, or CD8+CD57+ T cells (not recorded which) from PBMCs. The source of these receptors is a human donor with aplastic anemia.

The V gene is TRBV10-3, the J gene TRBJ2-3; maybe TRBD1 (9 bases). The ends were cut back, 11 bases at V and 2 bases at J, with 23 bases in the middle. The germline gives CDR1 ENHRY, CDR2 SYGVKD. CDR3 length: 16 residues. For the CDR3, the DNA is TGTGCCGCATCGGGAGGGACAGGGAAAAACACAGATACGCAGTATTTT. Translated: CAASGGTGKNTDTQYF.

The chain has TRBV5-6 and TRBJ2-7; 13 bases match TRBD2. Germline V CDR1 and CDR2: SGHDT, YYEEEE. Losses at the gene ends were 5 bases for V and 0 bases for J; bases not matched to a gene: 8. The CDR3 covers 17 residues. The CDR3 nucleotides read TGTGCCAGCAGTACTAGCGGGGGGGCCATAGGCTCCTACGAGCAGTACTTC. This encodes CASSTSGGAIGSYEQYF.

A few counts support this clonotype. The V call is TRBV20-1, the J call TRBJ2-7; D gene unclear. Per the germline V gene, CDR1 is DFQATT and CDR2 is SNEGSKA (reference sequence). Deletions cut 0 bases from V and 3 bases from J, with 12 bases between. The CDR3 length is 14 residues. DNA for the CDR3: TGCAGTGCTAGAGATAATGACCACATCTACGAGCAGTACTTC. It yields the protein CSARDNDHIYEQYF.

The chain links TRBV9 to TRBJ2-2; perhaps TRBD1 as D (6 bases). The CDR3 has 15 residues. Germline CDR1 and CDR2: SGDLS and YYNGEE. V was trimmed by 5 bases and J by 7 bases, leaving 18 bases between them. This chain's CDR3 is CASSLHREGVGELFF. DNA of the CDR3: TGTGCCAGCAGTCTCCACCGCGAGGGGGTCGGGGAGCTGTTTTTT.